One sample yielded the 8 T cell receptor beta chains listed below, sequenced in a study of CD8+CD57+ T cells in acquired aplastic anemia. Profiles of TCR beta VDJ and CDR3 were generated from a genomic DNA template. One entry per CDR3 protein results from TCRdb running MiXCR on the reads. This table has 250,000 to 350,000 distinct CDR3 sequences, 45% to 65% appearing once. Only patients with CD8+CD57+ cell expansion on flow cytometry were chosen for sequencing. The sequenced sample was sorted CD4+, CD8+, or CD8+CD57+ T cells (not recorded which) from PBMCs. The source is a human donor with aplastic anemia.

In regard to this clonotype: Relative to the germline gene, one junction end is altered; a read error may explain this. V usage is TRBV7-7 and J usage is TRBJ2-1; D is ambiguous. CDR1 is SSHAT, CDR2 FNYEAQ, per germline (reference sequence). The CDR3 extends over 13 amino acids. The CDR3 nucleotides are TGTGCTAGCAGCTTACAAAGATACAATGAGCAGTTCTTC. It encodes CASSLQRYNEQFF.

The chain is built from TRBV7-8 and TRBJ1-5, with a weak D call TRBD1 (5 bases). Germline CDR1 and CDR2: SGHVS and FQNEAQ. The CDR3 runs 17 residues. Trimming cost V 2 bases and J 2 bases, with 16 bases left between them. Here the CDR3 DNA reads TGTGCCAGCAGCTTAAGGGGTTCGCCAACCGGCAATCAGCCCCAGCATTTT. It is translated as CASSLRGSPTGNQPQHF.

This chain joins TRBV29-1 and TRBJ1-1; D is unresolved. CDR1 is SQVTM and CDR2 is ANQGSEA in the germline V gene. The ends were cut back, 0 bases at V and 2 bases at J, with 10 bases in the middle. The CDR3 length is 14 residues. CDR3 sequence reads: CSVEDVGGNTEAFF. The CDR3 DNA follows: TGCAGCGTTGAAGATGTTGGAGGAAACACTGAAGCTTTCTTT. Together with reference TRBV29-1 and TRBJ1-1, the CDR3 gives the full variable domain: SAVISQKPSRDICQRGTSLTIQCQVDSQVTMMFWYRQQPGQSLTLIATANQGSEATYESGFVIDKFPISRPNLTFSTLTVSNMSPEDSSIYLCSVEDVGGNTEAFFGQGTRLTVV.

J is TRBJ2-2 and V is TRBV7-3, with 7 bases fitting TRBD2. The germline gives CDR1 SGHTA, CDR2 FQGTGA. This CDR3 spans 15 amino acids. V shed 2 bases, J shed 6 bases, and the junction held 6 bases outside the gene matches. This CDR3 reads CASSLGGGYSGELFF. The DNA of the CDR3 is TGTGCCAGCAGCTTAGGCGGGGGATATTCCGGGGAGCTGTTTTTT.

For the CDR3, the DNA is TGCGCCAGCAGGCTATATCAGGGGAGGGACACTGAAGCTTTCTTT. Protein sequence: CASRLYQGRDTEAFF. The chain has TRBV10-1 and TRBJ1-1; tentative D call: TRBD1 (6 bases). The CDR3 length is 15 residues. Germline V gene sequence: CDR1 WNHNN, CDR2 SYGVQD (reference sequence). V was clipped by 6 bases and J by 3 bases, with 17 bases between them.

This clonotype was observed at least ten times. The chain joins TRBV19 to TRBJ1-4; 7 bases map to TRBD1. This CDR3 has 15 residues. Germline V gene lookup returns CDR1 LNHDA and CDR2 SQIVND (reference sequence). V shed 3 bases, J shed 8 bases, and the junction held 9 bases outside the gene matches. The CDR3 loop reads CASSIRGQALEKLFF. The CDR3, as DNA: TGTGCCAGTAGTATCCGAGGACAGGCATTGGAAAAACTGTTTTTT. Supplemented by reference TRBV19 and TRBJ1-4, the full variable domain reads DGGITQSPKYLFRKEGQNVTLSCEQNLNHDAMYWYRQDPGQGLRLIYYSQIVNDFQKGDIAEGYSVSREKKESFPLTVTSAQKNPTAFYLCASSIRGQALEKLFFGSGTQLSVL.

J is TRBJ1-2 and V is TRBV20-1; TRBD1 agrees at 7 bases. Germline CDR1 reads DFQATT; CDR2 reads SNEGSKA (reference sequence). With 3 bases clipped from V and 4 bases from J, the junction kept 5 bases outside the gene matches. The CDR3 runs 13 residues. The CDR3 sequence: CSASEDRAYGYTF. In DNA, the CDR3 is TGCAGTGCTAGTGAAGACAGGGCCTATGGCTACACCTTC.

This clonotype has a count of ten or more. V is TRBV6-5 and J is TRBJ2-7; D possibly corresponds to TRBD2 (6 bases). The V and J ends lost 0 bases and 2 bases respectively, with 11 bases between them. The length of the CDR3 is 15 residues. The V gene's germline CDR1 is MNHEY and CDR2 SVGAGI. In DNA, the CDR3 is TGTGCCAGCAGTTACTCAGGCTCTAGCGCCTACGAGCAGTACTTC. Its translation: CASSYSGSSAYEQYF.